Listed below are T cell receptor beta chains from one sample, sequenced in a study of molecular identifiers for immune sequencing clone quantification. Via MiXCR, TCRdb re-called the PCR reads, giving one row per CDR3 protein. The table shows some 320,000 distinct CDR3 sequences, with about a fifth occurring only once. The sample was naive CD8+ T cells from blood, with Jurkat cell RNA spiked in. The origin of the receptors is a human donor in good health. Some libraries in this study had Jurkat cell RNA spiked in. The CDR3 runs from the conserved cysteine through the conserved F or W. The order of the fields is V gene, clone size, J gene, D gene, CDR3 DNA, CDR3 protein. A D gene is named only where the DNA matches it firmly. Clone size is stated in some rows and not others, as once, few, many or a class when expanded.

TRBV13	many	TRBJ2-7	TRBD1	TGTGCCAGCAGCACCAAAGGGGGCGGGTTCCAGTACTTC	CASSTKGGGFQYF
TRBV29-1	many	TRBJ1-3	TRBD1	TGCAGCGTGATGACAGGGGTCGGAAACACCATATATTTT	CSVMTGVGNTIYF
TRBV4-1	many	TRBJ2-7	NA	TGCGCCAGCAGCCAAGGGCGGGGAGATCCCTACGAGCAGTACTTC	CASSQGRGDPYEQYF
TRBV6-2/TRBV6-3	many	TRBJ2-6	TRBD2	TGTGCCAGCAGCCAGCGGGACTCTGGGGCCAACGTCCTGACTTTC	CASSQRDSGANVLTF
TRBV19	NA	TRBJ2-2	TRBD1	TGTGCCAGTAGTTTAGGACAGGGGGCGTCCGGGGAGCTGTTTTTT	CASSLGQGASGELFF
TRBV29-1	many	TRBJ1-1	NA	TGCAGCGTTGGGACAGAAATTGAAGCTTTCTTT	CSVGTEIEAFF
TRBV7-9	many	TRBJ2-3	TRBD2	TGTGCCAGCAGCCCAACTAGCGGGAGGGCAGATACGCAGTATTTT	CASSPTSGRADTQYF
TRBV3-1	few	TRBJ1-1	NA	TGTGCCAGCAGCCCGTGGACAGAAGGATCTGAAGCTTTCTTT	CASSPWTEGSEAFF
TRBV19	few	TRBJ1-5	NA	TGTGCCAGTAGCCTGCTCCATATTAGCAATCAGCCCCAGCATTTT	CASSLLHISNQPQHF
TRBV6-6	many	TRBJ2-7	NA	TGTGCCAGCAATCCGGGGGAAAGTTACGAGCAGTACTTC	CASNPGESYEQYF
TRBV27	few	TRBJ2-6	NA	TGTGCCAGCAGTCCCTCAAGGCCCTCCCTCTCTGGGGCCAACGTCCTGACTTTC	CASSPSRPSLSGANVLTF